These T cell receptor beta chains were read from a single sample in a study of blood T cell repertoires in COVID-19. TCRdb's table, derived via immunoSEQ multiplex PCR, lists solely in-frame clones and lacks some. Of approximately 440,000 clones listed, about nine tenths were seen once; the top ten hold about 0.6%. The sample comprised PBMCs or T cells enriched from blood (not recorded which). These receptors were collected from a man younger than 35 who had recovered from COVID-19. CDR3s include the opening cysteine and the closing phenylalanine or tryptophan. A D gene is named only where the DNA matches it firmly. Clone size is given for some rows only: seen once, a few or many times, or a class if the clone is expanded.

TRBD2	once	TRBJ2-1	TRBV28	CASLGLAGVSYNEQFF	TGTGCCAGCCTGGGACTAGCGGGAGTGTCCTACAATGAGCAGTTCTTC
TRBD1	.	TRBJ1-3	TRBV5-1	CASSLAGQGDSGNTIYF	TGCGCCAGCAGCTTGGCCGGGCAGGGGGACTCTGGAAACACCATATATTTT
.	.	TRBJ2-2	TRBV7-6	CASSSGVLGTGELFF	TGTGCCAGCAGCTCAGGGGTCCTAGGAACCGGGGAGCTGTTTTTT
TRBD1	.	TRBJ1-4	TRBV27	CASSSSGGHEKLFF	TGTGCCAGCAGTTCATCAGGGGGTCATGAAAAACTGTTTTTT
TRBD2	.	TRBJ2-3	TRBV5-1	CASSPSGGFGTQYF	TGCGCCAGCAGCCCCAGCGGGGGATTCGGTACGCAGTATTTT
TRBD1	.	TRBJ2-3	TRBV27	CASSPSGTGNSDTQYF	TGTGCCAGCTCACCGTCCGGGACAGGGAATTCAGATACGCAGTATTTT
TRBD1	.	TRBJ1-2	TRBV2	CASTRAGTGSNINYGYTF	TGTGCCAGCACGAGGGCCGGGACAGGGTCAAACATTAACTATGGCTACACCTTC
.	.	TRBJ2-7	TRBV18	CASSPGSPSEQYF	TGTGCCAGCTCACCCGGTTCCCCGTCCGAGCAGTACTTC
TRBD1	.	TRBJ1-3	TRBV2	CASSEGQGDTIYF	TGTGCCAGCAGTGAGGGACAGGGGGACACCATATATTTT
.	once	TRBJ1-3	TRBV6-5	CASRRGSSGNTIYF	TGTGCCAGCAGGCGGGGGTCCTCTGGAAACACCATATATTTT